This note documents a single T cell receptor (beta chain) sequence. Antigen specificity is unknown. This record belongs to a study of shared clonotypes between healthy human individuals. There are 15 residues in the CDR3. CDR1 and CDR2 (germline): MGHRA, YSYEKL. Study results and limitations: It was the non-shared clonotypes that had lower generation probabilities than clonotypes shared by all four donors.

Sequencing used immunoSEQ multiplex PCR; TCRdb keeps in-frame clones, though not all of them. Of a few million clones in the sample, more than 80% were seen once. The sample comprised naive CD4+ T cells sorted from blood. Subset here: CD45RA+ positively selected. The V call is TRBV4-1, the J call TRBJ2-5, with 10 positions matching TRBD1. The better agreement between TRBJ2-7 and the DNA end casts doubt on the J call. The sequence derives from a man between 18 and 29 years old in good health. CDR3 nucleotides: TGCGCCAGCAGCCGTGGGACAGGGGCGACGTACGAGCAGTACTTC. Translation: CASSRGTGATYEQYF.